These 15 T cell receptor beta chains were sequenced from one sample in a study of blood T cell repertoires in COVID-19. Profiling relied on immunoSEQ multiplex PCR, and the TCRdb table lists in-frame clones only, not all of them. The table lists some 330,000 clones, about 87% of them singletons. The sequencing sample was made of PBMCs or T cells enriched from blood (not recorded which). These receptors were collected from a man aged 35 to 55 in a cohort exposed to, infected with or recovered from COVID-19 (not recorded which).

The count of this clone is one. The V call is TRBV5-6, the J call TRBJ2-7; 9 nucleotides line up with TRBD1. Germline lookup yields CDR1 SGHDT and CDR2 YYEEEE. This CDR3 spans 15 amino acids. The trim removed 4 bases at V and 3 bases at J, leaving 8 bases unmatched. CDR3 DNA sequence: TGTGCCAGCAGCGTAGGGACAGGGAGCCTCTACGAGCAGTACTTC. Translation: CASSVGTGSLYEQYF. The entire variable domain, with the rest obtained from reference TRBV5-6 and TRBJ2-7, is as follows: DAGVTQSPTHLIKTRGQQVTLRCSPKSGHDTVSWYQQALGQGPQFIFQYYEEEERQRGNFPDRFSGHQFPNYSSELNVNALLLGDSALYLCASSVGTGSLYEQYFGPGTRLTVT.

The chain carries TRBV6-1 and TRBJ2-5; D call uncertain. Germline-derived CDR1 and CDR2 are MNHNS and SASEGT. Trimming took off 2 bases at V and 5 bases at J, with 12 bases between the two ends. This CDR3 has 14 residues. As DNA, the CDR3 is TGTGCCAGCAGTGAAAACCCCGGTTTCGAGACCCAGTACTTC. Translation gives CASSENPGFETQYF.

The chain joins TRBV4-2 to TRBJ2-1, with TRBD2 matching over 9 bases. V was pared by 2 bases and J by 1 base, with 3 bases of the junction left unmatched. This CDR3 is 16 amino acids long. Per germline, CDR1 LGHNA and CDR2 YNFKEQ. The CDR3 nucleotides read TGTGCCAGCAGCCAACCTAGCGGGACTTCCTACAATGAGCAGTTCTTC. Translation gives CASSQPSGTSYNEQFF.

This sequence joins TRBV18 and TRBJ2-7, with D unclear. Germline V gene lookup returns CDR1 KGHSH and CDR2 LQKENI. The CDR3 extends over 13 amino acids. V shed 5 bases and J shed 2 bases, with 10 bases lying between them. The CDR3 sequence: CASSAPGTYEQYF. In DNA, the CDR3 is TGTGCCAGCTCAGCCCCGGGTACCTACGAGCAGTACTTC. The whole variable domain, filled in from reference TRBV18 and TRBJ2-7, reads NAGVMQNPRHLVRRRGQEARLRCSPMKGHSHVYWYRQLPEEGLKFMVYLQKENIIDESGMPKERFSAEFPKEGPSILRIQQVVRGDSAAYFCASSAPGTYEQYFGPGTRLTVT.

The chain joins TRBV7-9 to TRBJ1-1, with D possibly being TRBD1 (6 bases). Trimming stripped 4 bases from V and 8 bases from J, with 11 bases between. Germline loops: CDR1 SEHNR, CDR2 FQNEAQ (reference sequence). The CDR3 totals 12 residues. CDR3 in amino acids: CASSYGQREAFF. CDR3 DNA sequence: TGTGCCAGCAGCTACGGACAGAGAGAAGCTTTCTTT.

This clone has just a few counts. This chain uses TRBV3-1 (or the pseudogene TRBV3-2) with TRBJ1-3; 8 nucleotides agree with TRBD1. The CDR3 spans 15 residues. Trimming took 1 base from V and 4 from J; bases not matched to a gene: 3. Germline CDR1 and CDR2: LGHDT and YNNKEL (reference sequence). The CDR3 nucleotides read TGTGCCAGCAGCCAAGGCAGGGGGCCAGGAAACACCATATATTTT. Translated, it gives CASSQGRGPGNTIYF.

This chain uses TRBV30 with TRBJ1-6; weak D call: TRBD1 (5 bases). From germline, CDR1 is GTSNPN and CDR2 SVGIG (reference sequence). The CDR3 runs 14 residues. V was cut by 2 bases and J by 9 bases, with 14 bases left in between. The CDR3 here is CAWSPDRGFSPLHF. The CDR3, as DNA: TGTGCCTGGAGTCCCGATAGGGGATTTTCACCCCTCCACTTT. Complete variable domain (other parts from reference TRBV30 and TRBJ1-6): SQTIHQWPATLVQPVGSPLSLECTVEGTSNPNLYWYRQAAGRGLQLLFYSVGIGQISSEVPQNLSASRPQDRQFILSSKKLLLSDSGFYLCAWSPDRGFSPLHFGNGTRLTVT.

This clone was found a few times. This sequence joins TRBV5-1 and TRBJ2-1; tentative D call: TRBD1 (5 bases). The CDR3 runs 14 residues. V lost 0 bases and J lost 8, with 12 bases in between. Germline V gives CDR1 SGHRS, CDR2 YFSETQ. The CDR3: CASSLAPGLDEQFF. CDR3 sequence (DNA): TGCGCCAGCAGCTTGGCTCCAGGGTTGGATGAGCAGTTCTTC.

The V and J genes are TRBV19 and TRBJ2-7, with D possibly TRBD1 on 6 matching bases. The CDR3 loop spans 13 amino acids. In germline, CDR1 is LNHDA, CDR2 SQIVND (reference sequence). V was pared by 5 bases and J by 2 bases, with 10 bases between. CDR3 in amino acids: CASSFGQTYEQYF. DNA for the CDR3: TGTGCCAGTAGTTTCGGACAGACCTACGAGCAGTACTTC.

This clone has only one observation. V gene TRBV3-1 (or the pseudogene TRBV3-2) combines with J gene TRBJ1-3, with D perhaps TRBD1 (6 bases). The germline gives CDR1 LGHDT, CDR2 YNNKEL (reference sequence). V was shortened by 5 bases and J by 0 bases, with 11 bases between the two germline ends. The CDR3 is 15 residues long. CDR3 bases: TGTGCCAGCAGCACGGGACACCTCTCTGGAAACACCATATATTTT. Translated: CASSTGHLSGNTIYF.

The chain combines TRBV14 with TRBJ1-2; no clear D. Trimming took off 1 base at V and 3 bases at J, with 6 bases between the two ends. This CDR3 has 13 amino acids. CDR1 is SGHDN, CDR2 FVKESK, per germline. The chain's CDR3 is CASSQGVYYGYTF. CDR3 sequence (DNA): TGTGCCAGCAGCCAAGGAGTCTACTATGGCTACACCTTC. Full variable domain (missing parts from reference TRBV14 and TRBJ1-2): EAGVTQFPSHSVIEKGQTVTLRCDPISGHDNLYWYRRVMGKEIKFLLHFVKESKQDESGMPNNRFLAERTGGTYSTLKVQPAELEDSGVYFCASSQGVYYGYTFGSGTRLTVV.

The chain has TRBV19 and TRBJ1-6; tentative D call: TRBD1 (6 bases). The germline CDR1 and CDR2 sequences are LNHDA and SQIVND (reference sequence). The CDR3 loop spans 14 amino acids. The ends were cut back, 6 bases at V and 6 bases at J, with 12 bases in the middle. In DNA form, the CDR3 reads TGTGCCAGTAGCCAGGGGTTGGCTAATTCACCCCTCCACTTT. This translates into CASSQGLANSPLHF.

Written as DNA, the CDR3 is TGTGCCAGCAGCTTGCCTCAGGTAAGCTCCTACAATGAGCAGTTCTTC. Translated, it gives CASSLPQVSSYNEQFF. The rearrangement uses TRBV5-4 and TRBJ2-1; D gene unclear. The CDR3 has 16 residues. Germline CDR1 is SGHNT and CDR2 is YYREEE (reference sequence). Between the trimmed V and J ends, which lost 1 base and 0 bases, there was a span of 11 bases.

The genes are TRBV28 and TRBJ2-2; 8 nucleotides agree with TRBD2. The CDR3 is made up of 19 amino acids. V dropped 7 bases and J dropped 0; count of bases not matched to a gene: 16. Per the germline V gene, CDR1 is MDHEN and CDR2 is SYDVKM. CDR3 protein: CASTIRALAEITNTGELFF. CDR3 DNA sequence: TGTGCCAGCACAATACGAGCACTAGCGGAGATAACGAACACCGGGGAGCTGTTTTTT.

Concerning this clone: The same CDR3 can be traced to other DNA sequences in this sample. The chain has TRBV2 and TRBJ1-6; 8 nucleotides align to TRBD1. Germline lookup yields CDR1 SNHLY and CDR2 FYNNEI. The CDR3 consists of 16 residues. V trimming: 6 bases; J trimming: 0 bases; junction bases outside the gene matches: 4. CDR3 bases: TGTGCCAGCAGCTGGACAGGGAGCTCCTATAATTCACCCCTCCACTTT. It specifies CASSWTGSSYNSPLHF.